This T cell receptor (beta chain) was observed in a study of T cells in Graves' hyperthyroidism and ophthalmopathy. Template material for amplifying TCR beta CDR3 regions consisted of RNA transcripts. With the HTBI primer set, the TCR CDR3 went through a first round of RT-PCR. TCRdb recomputed calls from the multiplex PCR reads with MiXCR, one row per CDR3 protein. Of 300,000 to 450,000 distinct CDR3 sequences in the sample, around a quarter were seen once. This clonotype was picked up a small number of times. Its cognate antigen is unknown. The CDR3 has 17 amino acids. In germline, CDR1 is LGHDT, CDR2 YNNKEL (reference sequence). Trimming stripped 1 base from V and 0 bases from J, with 10 bases between. Findings of the study overall: With a median lead of about six months before onset, the model predicted ophthalmopathy.

Uncontrolled infection, other autoimmune disease, pregnancy or lactation barred patients from enrollment. The V gene is TRBV3-1, the J gene TRBJ2-6; a weak D match, TRBD1 (5 bases). The TCR originated in a man between 45 and 60 years old with Graves' hyperthyroidism. Sequenced material: blood. CDR3 protein: CASSQGRQSSGANVLTF. In nucleotides, the CDR3 is TGTGCCAGCAGCCAAGGACGACAGAGCTCTGGGGCCAACGTCCTGACTTTC. Full variable domain (remainder filled in from reference TRBV3-1 and TRBJ2-6): DTAVSQTPKYLVTQMGNDKSIKCEQNLGHDTMYWYKQDSKKFLKIMFSYNNKELIINETVPNRFSPKSPDKAHLNLHINSLELGDSAVYFCASSQGRQSSGANVLTFGAGSRLTVL.